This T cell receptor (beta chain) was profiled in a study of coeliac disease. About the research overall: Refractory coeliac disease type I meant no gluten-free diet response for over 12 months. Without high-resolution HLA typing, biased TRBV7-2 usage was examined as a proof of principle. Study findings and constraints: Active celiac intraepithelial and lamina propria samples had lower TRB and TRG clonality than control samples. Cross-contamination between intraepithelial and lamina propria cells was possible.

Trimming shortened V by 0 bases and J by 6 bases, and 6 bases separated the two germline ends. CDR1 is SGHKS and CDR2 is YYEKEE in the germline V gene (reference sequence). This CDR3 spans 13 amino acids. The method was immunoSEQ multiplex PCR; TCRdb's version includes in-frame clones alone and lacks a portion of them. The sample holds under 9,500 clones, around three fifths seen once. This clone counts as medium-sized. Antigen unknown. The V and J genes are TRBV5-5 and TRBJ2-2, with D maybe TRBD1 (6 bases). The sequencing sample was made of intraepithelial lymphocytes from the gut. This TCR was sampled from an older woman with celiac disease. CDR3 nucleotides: TGTGCCAGCAGCTTGGGGGGGCCCGGGGAGCTGTTTTTT. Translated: CASSLGGPGELFF.